A single sample is the source of the 6 T cell receptor beta chains below, sequenced in a study of T cells after yellow fever vaccination. TCRdb itself ran the 5' RACE reads through MiXCR, one entry per CDR3 protein. The data hold under 300,000 distinct CDR3 sequences, with approximately 6.7% observed a single time. The source material was CD4+ T cells sorted from PBMCs, sampled on the day of the yellow fever booster vaccination. The receptors shown here come from a man aged 25 to 40 who received the YFV17D yellow fever vaccine.

This clonotype was picked up a small number of times. CDR3 nucleotides: TGCGCCAGCAGCTTGGTTACAAGAGGGCAAGAGACCCAGTACTTC. Protein: CASSLVTRGQETQYF. The chain couples TRBV5-1 to TRBJ2-5; tentatively, D is TRBD2 (5 bases). V shed 0 bases and J shed 2 bases, with 11 bases lying between them. Germline CDR1 is SGHRS and CDR2 is YFSETQ. The CDR3 consists of 15 residues.

The gene calls are TRBV12-3 or TRBV12-4 and TRBJ2-2, with 8 bases fitting TRBD2. Trimming cost V 3 bases and J 7 bases; bases outside gene matches: 10. The CDR3 sequence is 16 residues long. The CDR3 DNA reads as TGTGCCAGCAGTTTTTCGCGGGAGACTAGCGTCGGGGAGCTGTTTTTT. It translates to CASSFSRETSVGELFF.

Here the CDR3 reads CASSVAYNEQFF. The CDR3 region has the DNA TGTGCCAGCAGCGTGGCCTACAATGAGCAGTTCTTC. This rearrangement joins TRBV9 to TRBJ2-1; D is undetermined. V lost 2 bases and J lost 2, with 2 bases in between. The CDR3 consists of 12 residues. CDR1 and CDR2 from the germline V gene are SGDLS and YYNGEE.

This clonotype was counted ten times or more. V is TRBV28 and J is TRBJ2-1, with D tentatively TRBD1 (5 bases). V gave up 3 bases and J gave up 7 bases, with 13 bases separating them. Looked up from germline, CDR1 is MDHEN and CDR2 is SYDVKM. The CDR3 has 14 residues. The CDR3 reads CASSFQGIENEQFF. The CDR3 DNA sequence: TGTGCCAGCAGTTTTCAGGGTATCGAAAATGAGCAGTTCTTC.

This clonotype was seen at least ten times. The V gene is TRBV4-3, the J gene TRBJ2-7; 9 bases map to TRBD2. Germline V CDR1 and CDR2: LGHNA, YSLEER. This CDR3 region has 15 residues. V was clipped by 6 bases and J by 2 bases; unmatched bases: 8. The CDR3: CASRLRLAGAYEQYF. The CDR3 coding sequence is TGCGCCAGCAGACTGAGGTTAGCGGGAGCCTACGAGCAGTACTTC.

This clonotype was counted at least ten times. This chain joins TRBV12-3 or TRBV12-4 and TRBJ1-2, with 8 bases lining up with TRBD1. The CDR3 consists of 13 residues. The trim removed 6 bases at V and 6 bases at J, leaving 6 bases unmatched. The CDR3 sequence is CASSSHRGDGYTF. The CDR3 bases are TGTGCCAGCAGCTCCCACAGGGGGGATGGCTACACCTTC.